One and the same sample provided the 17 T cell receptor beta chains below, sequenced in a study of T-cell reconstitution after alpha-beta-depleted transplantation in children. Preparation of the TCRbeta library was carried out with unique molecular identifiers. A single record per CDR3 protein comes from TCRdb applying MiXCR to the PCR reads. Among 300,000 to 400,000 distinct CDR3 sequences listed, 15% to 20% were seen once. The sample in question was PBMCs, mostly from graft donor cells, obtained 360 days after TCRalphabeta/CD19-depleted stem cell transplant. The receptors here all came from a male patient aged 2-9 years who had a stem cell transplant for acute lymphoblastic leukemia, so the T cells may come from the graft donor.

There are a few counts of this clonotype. As DNA, the CDR3 is TGTGCCAGCCTAAGGACGAGGGTAGATACGCAGTATTTT. Translated: CASLRTRVDTQYF. The V and J genes are TRBV28 and TRBJ2-3; tentative D call: TRBD2 (5 bases). The length of the CDR3 is 13 residues. The V gene's germline CDR1 is MDHEN and CDR2 SYDVKM. V was clipped by 8 bases and J by 5 bases, with 14 bases between them. Drawing the rest from reference TRBV28 and TRBJ2-3, the complete variable domain is DVKVTQSSRYLVKRTGEKVFLECVQDMDHENMFWYRQDPGLGLRLIYFSYDVKMKEKGDIPEGYSVSREKKERFSLILESASTNQTSMYLCASLRTRVDTQYFGPGTRLTVL.

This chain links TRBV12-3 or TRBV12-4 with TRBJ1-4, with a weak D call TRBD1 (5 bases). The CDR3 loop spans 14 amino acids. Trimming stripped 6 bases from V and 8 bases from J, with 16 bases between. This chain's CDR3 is CASRTTGVQEKLFF. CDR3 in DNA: TGTGCCAGCAGGACGACGGGGGTTCAGGAAAAACTGTTTTTT.

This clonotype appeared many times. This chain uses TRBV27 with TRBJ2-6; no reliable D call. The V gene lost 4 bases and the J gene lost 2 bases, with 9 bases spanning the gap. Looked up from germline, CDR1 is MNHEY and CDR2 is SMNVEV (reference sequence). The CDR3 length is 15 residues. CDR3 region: CASSWTGTGANVLTF. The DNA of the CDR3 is TGTGCCAGCAGTTGGACGGGCACTGGGGCCAACGTCCTGACTTTC.

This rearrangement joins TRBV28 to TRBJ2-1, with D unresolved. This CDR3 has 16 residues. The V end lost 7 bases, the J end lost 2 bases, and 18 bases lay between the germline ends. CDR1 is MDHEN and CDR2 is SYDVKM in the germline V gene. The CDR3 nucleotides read TGTGCCAGCACCGACCTCAAGTGGTACGCCTACAATGAGCAGTTCTTC. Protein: CASTDLKWYAYNEQFF. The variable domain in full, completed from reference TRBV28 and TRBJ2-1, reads DVKVTQSSRYLVKRTGEKVFLECVQDMDHENMFWYRQDPGLGLRLIYFSYDVKMKEKGDIPEGYSVSREKKERFSLILESASTNQTSMYLCASTDLKWYAYNEQFFGPGTRLTVL.

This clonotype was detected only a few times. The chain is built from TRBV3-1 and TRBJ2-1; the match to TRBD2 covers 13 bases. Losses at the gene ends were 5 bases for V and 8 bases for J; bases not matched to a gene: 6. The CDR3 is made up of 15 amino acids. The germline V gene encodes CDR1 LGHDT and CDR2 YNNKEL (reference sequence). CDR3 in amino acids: CASSYLTSGRHEQFF. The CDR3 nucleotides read TGTGCCAGCAGCTACCTGACTAGCGGGAGGCATGAGCAGTTCTTC.

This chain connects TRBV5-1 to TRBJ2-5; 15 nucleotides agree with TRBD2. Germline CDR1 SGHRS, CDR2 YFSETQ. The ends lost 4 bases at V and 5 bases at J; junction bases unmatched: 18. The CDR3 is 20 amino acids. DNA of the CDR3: TGCGCCAGCAGCCGCTATATTTTAGGACTAGCGGGAGGGCCAGGGGAGACCCAGTACTTC. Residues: CASSRYILGLAGGPGETQYF.

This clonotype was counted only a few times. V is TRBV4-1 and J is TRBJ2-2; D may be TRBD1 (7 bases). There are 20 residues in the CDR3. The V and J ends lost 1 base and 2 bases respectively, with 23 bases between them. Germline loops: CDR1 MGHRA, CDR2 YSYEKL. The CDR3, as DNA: TGCGCCAGCAGCCAAGCCCTGGGCCCGTGGAGGGGGCCCAACACCGGGGAGCTGTTTTTT. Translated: CASSQALGPWRGPNTGELFF.

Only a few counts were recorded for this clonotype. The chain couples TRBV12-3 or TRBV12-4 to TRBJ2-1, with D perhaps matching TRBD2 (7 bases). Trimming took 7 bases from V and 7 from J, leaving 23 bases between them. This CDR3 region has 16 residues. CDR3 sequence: CASNSRGELAMNEQFF. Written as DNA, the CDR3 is TGTGCCAGCAATTCGAGGGGGGAACTAGCGATGAATGAGCAGTTCTTC.

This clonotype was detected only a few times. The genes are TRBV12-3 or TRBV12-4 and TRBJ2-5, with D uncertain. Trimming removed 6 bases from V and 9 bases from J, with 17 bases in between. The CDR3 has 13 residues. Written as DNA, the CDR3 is TGTGCCAGCAGCCCCGGACCGAGTAGGGCCCAGTACTTC. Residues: CASSPGPSRAQYF.

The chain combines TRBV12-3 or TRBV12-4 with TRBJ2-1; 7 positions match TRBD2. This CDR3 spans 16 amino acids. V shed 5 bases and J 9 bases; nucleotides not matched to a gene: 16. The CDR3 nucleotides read TGTGCCAGCAGTATTTTAACTAGCGTGAGTTTAGGTGAGCAGTTCTTC. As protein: CASSILTSVSLGEQFF.

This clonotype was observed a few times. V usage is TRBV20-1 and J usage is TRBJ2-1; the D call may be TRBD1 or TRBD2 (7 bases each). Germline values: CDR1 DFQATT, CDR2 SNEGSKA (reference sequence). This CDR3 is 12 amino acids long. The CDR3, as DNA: TGCAGCATTTCGACAGGGAGGGGTGAGCAGTTCTTC. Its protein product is CSISTGRGEQFF.

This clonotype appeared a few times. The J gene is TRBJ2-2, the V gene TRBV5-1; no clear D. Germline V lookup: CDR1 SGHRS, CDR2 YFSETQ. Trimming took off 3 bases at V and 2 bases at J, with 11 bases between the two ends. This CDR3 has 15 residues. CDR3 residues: CASSSAGANTGELFF. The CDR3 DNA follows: TGCGCCAGCAGCTCGGCAGGAGCCAACACCGGGGAGCTGTTTTTT.

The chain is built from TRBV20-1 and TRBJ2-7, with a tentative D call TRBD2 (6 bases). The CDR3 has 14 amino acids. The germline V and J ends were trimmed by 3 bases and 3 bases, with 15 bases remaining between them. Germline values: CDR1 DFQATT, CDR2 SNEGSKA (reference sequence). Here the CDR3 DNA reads TGCAGTGCTAGCAGGCGGGGATACATCTACGAGCAGTACTTC. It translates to CSASRRGYIYEQYF.

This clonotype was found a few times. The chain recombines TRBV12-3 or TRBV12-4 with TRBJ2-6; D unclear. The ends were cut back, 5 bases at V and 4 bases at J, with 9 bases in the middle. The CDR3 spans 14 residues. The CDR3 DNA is TGTGCCAGCAGTCTGGTGACGGGGGCCAACGTCCTGACTTTC. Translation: CASSLVTGANVLTF.

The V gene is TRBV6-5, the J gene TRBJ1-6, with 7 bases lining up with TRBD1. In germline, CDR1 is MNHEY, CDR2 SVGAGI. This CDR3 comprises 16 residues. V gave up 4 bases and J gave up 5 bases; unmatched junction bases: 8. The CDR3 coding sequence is TGTGCCAGCAGTTGGAGGGGGACAGTCCATAATTCACCCCTCCACTTT. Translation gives CASSWRGTVHNSPLHF.

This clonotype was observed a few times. CDR3 loop: CASSPGGRYPAKNIQYF. CDR3 nucleotide sequence: TGTGCCAGCAGCCCAGGGGGCCGTTACCCAGCCAAAAACATTCAGTACTTC. This chain joins TRBV6-1 and TRBJ2-4; 8 nucleotides agree with TRBD1. The V segment lost 6 bases and the J segment 0 bases; nucleotides outside the gene matches: 10. The germline V gene encodes CDR1 MNHNS and CDR2 SASEGT. The CDR3 extends over 17 amino acids.

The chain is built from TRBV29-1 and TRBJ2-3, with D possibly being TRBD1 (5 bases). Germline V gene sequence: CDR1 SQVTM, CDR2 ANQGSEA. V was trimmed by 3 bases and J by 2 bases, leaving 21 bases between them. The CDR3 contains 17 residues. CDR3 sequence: CSVDWSGQGGVTDTQYF. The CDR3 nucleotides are TGCAGCGTTGACTGGTCCGGTCAGGGTGGGGTCACAGATACGCAGTATTTT.